This entry lists 8 T cell receptor beta chains sequenced from one sample in a study of CD4 T cells in relation to SARS-CoV-2 and coronaviruses. The repertoire was sequenced with immunoSEQ multiplex PCR; TCRdb's copy has only in-frame clones and lacks some. Here the sample spans roughly 15,000 clones, over 60% being singletons. Unexposed donor CD4+ T cells date from 2011-2018, before the COVID-19 pandemic. Isolation of CD4+ T cells took place after about 9 days in culture. No cognate antigen is known for these TCRs. Material: CD4+ T cells from PBMCs, cultured in vitro. The source of these receptors is a human donor in good health.

The CDR3 spells CASSVRGSLYEQYF. The CDR3 DNA follows: TGTGCCAGCAGCGTGAGGGGGTCTCTGTACGAGCAGTACTTC. This sequence joins TRBV5-4 and TRBJ2-7, with D perhaps matching TRBD1 (6 bases). CDR3 size: 14 residues. Germline-derived CDR1 and CDR2 are SGHNT and YYREEE (reference sequence). Trimming cost V 4 bases and J 4 bases, with 15 bases left between them. The variable domain in full, with the rest retrieved from reference TRBV5-4 and TRBJ2-7, is ETGVTQSPTHLIKTRGQQVTLRCSSQSGHNTVSWYQQALGQGPQFIFQYYREEENGRGNFPPRFSGLQFPNYSSELNVNALELDDSALYLCASSVRGSLYEQYFGPGTRLTVT.

The chain joins TRBV20-1 to TRBJ2-7, with a weak D call TRBD1 (6 bases). Germline V gene data show CDR1 as DFQATT and CDR2 as SNEGSKA (reference sequence). Trimming left V 3 bases short and J 2 bases short, with 11 bases between. The CDR3 has 13 amino acids. DNA of the CDR3: TGCAGTGCTAGTGCCGACAGGACCTACGAGCAGTACTTC. It specifies CSASADRTYEQYF.

The CDR3 coding sequence is TGTGCCAGCAGCTCACCGGGACTCTCCTACGAGCAGTACTTC. Amino acid sequence: CASSSPGLSYEQYF. V is TRBV7-9 and J is TRBJ2-7; a weak D match, TRBD2 (6 bases). Trimming took off 4 bases at V and 0 bases at J, with 10 bases between the two ends. Germline CDR1 reads SEHNR; CDR2 reads FQNEAQ (reference sequence). This CDR3 spans 14 amino acids.

In this sample, this clone turned up once. The chain combines TRBV19 with TRBJ2-3; D uncertain. The V and J ends lost 2 bases and 2 bases respectively, with 14 bases between them. In germline, CDR1 is LNHDA, CDR2 SQIVND (reference sequence). The CDR3 runs 16 residues. CDR3 nucleotides: TGTGCCAGTAGTATAAGAGAGCAGACCTCCACAGATACGCAGTATTTT. Translation gives CASSIREQTSTDTQYF.

This chain joins TRBV27 and TRBJ1-2; TRBD1 might be the D (6 bases). The CDR3 length is 18 residues. V was pared by 3 bases and J by 4 bases, with 24 bases between. Germline CDR1 and CDR2: MNHEY and SMNVEV (reference sequence). CDR3: CASSFSPPGGGAGYGYTF. Written as DNA, the CDR3 is TGTGCCAGCAGTTTTTCTCCCCCGGGTGGGGGGGCAGGCTATGGCTACACCTTC.

The chain has TRBV14 and TRBJ1-6, with D perhaps TRBD1 (5 bases). Trimming cost V 5 bases and J 13 bases, with 12 bases left between them. The germline gives CDR1 SGHDN, CDR2 FVKESK. The CDR3 consists of 12 residues. CDR3 amino acids: CASSGTDGPLHF. The CDR3 region has the DNA TGTGCCAGCAGCGGGACGGACGGGCCCCTCCACTTT.

The chain recombines TRBV5-1 with TRBJ1-6; D unclear. The CDR3 runs 16 residues. Germline lookup yields CDR1 SGHRS and CDR2 YFSETQ. V was pared by 0 bases and J by 10 bases, with 17 bases between. The CDR3 protein is CASSLDTRAGGSPLHF. In nucleotides, the CDR3 is TGCGCCAGCAGCTTGGACACTCGCGCGGGAGGATCACCCCTCCACTTT. The variable domain in full, completed from reference TRBV5-1 and TRBJ1-6, reads KAGVTQTPRYLIKTRGQQVTLSCSPISGHRSVSWYQQTPGQGLQFLFEYFSETQRNKGNFPGRFSGRQFSNSRSEMNVSTLELGDSALYLCASSLDTRAGGSPLHFGNGTRLTVT.

This sequence joins TRBV29-1 and TRBJ2-3; 12 nucleotides line up with TRBD2. The CDR3 length is 15 residues. CDR1 SQVTM and CDR2 ANQGSEA come from the germline V gene. J gave up 2 bases and V 3 bases, and 3 bases lay outside the gene matches. The DNA of the CDR3 is TGCAGCGTTGACGCTAGCGGGAGGGCCACAGATACGCAGTATTTT. This codes for CSVDASGRATDTQYF.